This T cell receptor beta chain was identified in a study of somatic mutations in cytotoxic T cells in rheumatoid arthritis. Study conclusions and caveats: Some patients, 8 of 65, had a largest CD8+ clone that exceeded 20% of CD8+ cells. Greater age accompanied higher CD8+ clonality in rheumatoid arthritis patients, a pattern that was absent in healthy controls.

Some clones are missing from TCRdb's copy, which holds only in-frame ones; the method was immunoSEQ multiplex PCR. This table holds 11,000 or so clones, roughly 74% found once. Each population, CD4+ and CD8+ cells, was isolated by positive magnetic bead selection and checked for purity by flow cytometry. Worth noting for this clone: The antigen remains unidentified. Other DNA sequences in this specimen translate into the identical CDR3.

The CDR3 extends over 15 amino acids. Between the trimmed V and J ends, which lost 0 bases and 3 bases, there was a span of 10 bases. Germline CDR1 LNHNV, CDR2 YYDKDF (reference sequence). The chain recombines TRBV15 with TRBJ2-3; D may be TRBD1 or TRBD2 (5 bases each). The sequencing input was CD8+ T cells sorted from blood. The TCR comes from a woman aged 40 to 55 in good health. CDR3 sequence: CATSREWGGTDTQYF. CDR3 DNA sequence: TGTGCCACCAGCAGAGAATGGGGCGGGACAGATACGCAGTATTTT.